In its sample, the clone carrying this T cell receptor (beta chain) was seen many times. This sample's time point: newly diagnosed GD, antithyroid drugs for less than 3 months. The TCR library was made from RNA that had been extracted from PBMCs in TRIzol. The source of the sample is a study of regulatory T cells in long-lasting Graves disease. V shed 4 bases and J shed 3 bases, with 16 bases lying between them. The CDR3 loop spans 15 amino acids. The germline gives CDR1 SGHRS, CDR2 YFSETQ. CDR3 regions were amplified by Arm-PCR using iRepertoire HTBI primers to build TCR beta libraries. TCRdb fed the multiplex PCR reads into MiXCR, producing one record per CDR3 protein. The sample carries 400,000 to 650,000 distinct CDR3 sequences, about 15% recorded once. The same sample was also used in a study of T cells in Graves' hyperthyroidism and ophthalmopathy. That source adds: Pregnant or lactating patients were excluded, as were those with uncontrolled infection or other autoimmune disease.

Sequencing used peripheral blood mononuclear cells (PBMCs), obtained at new diagnosis, from a patient treated with antithyroid drugs. This clonotype was obtained from a woman in her forties or fifties with Graves disease. The chain has TRBV5-1 and TRBJ1-1; maybe TRBD1 (6 bases). The CDR3 DNA is TGCGCCAGCAGCCCGCGGGACAATGCATACACTGAAGCTTTCTTT. Protein sequence: CASSPRDNAYTEAFF.